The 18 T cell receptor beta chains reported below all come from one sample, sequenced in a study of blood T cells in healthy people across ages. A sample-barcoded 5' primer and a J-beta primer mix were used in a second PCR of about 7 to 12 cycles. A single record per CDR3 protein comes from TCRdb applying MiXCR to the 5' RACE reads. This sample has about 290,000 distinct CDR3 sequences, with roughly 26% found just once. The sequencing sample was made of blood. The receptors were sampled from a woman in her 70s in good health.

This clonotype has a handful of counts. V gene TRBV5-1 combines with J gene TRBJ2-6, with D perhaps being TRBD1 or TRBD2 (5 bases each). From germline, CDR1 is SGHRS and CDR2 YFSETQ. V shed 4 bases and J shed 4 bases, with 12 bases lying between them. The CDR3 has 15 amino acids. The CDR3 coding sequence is TGCGCCAGCAGCGCCTTTGGGGACGGGGCCAACGTCCTGACTTTC. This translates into CASSAFGDGANVLTF.

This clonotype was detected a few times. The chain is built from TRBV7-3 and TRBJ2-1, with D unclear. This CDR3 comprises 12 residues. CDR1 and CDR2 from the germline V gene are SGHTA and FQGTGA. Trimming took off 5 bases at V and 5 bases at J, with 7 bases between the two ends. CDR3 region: CASSPNDNEQFF. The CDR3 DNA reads TGTGCCAGCAGCCCCAATGACAATGAGCAGTTCTTC. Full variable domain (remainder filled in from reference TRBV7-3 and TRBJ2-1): GAGVSQTPSNKVTEKGKYVELRCDPISGHTALYWYRQSLGQGPEFLIYFQGTGAADDSGLPNDRFFAVRPEGSVSTLKIQRTERGDSAVYLCASSPNDNEQFFGPGTRLTVL.

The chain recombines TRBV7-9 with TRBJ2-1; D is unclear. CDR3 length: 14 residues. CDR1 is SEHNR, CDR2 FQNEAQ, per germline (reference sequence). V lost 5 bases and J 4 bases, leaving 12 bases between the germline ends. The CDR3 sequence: CASSLGSAYNEQFF. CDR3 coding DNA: TGTGCCAGCAGCCTTGGGTCAGCGTACAATGAGCAGTTCTTC.

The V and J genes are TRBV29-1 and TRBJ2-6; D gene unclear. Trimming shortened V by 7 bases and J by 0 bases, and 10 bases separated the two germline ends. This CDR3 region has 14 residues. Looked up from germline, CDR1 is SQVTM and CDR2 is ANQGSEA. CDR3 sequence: CSEHDGSGANVLTF. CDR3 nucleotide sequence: TGCAGCGAACATGACGGCTCTGGGGCCAACGTCCTGACTTTC.

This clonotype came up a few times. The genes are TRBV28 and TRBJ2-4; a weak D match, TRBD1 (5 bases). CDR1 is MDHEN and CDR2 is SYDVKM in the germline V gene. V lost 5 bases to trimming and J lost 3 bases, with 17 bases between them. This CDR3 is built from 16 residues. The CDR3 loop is CASSPRGQGGKNIQYF. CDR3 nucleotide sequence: TGTGCCAGCAGTCCCCGTGGTCAGGGCGGCAAAAACATTCAGTACTTC.

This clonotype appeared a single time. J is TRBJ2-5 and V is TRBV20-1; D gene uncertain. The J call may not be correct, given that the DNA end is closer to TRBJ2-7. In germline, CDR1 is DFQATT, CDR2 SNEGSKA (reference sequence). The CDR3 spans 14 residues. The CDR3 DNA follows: TGCAGTGCGAAAAAATCCGGGTCCTACTACGAGCAGTACTTC. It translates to CSAKKSGSYYEQYF.

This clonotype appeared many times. The CDR3 coding sequence is TGTGCCAGCAGTTCTCCGAACTATGGCTACACCTTC. Translation gives CASSSPNYGYTF. J is TRBJ1-2 and V is TRBV6-5; D is undetermined. The germline gives CDR1 MNHEY, CDR2 SVGAGI. This CDR3 contains 12 residues. V was pared by 4 bases and J by 2 bases, with 5 bases between.

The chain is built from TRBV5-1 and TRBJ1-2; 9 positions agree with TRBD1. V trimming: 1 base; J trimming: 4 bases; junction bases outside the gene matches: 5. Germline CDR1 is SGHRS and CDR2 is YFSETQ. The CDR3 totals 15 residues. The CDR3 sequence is CASSLQQGAGYGYTF. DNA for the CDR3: TGCGCCAGCAGCTTGCAACAGGGGGCTGGCTATGGCTACACCTTC. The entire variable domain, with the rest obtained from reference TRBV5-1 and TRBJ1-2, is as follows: KAGVTQTPRYLIKTRGQQVTLSCSPISGHRSVSWYQQTPGQGLQFLFEYFSETQRNKGNFPGRFSGRQFSNSRSEMNVSTLELGDSALYLCASSLQQGAGYGYTFGSGTRLTVV.

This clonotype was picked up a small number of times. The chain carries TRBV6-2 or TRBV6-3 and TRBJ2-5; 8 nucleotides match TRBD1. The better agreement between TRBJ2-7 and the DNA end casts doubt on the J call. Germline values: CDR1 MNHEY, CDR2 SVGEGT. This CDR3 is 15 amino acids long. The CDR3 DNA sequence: TGTGCCAGCAGTTTTTCGGGACAGGTATCCTACGAGCAGTACTTC. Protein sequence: CASSFSGQVSYEQYF.

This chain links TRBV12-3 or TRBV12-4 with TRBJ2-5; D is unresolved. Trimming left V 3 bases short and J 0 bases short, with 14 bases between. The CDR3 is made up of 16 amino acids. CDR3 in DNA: TGTGCCAGCAGTTTTGAGAGCGTGGGAAACCAAGAGACCCAGTACTTC. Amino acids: CASSFESVGNQETQYF.

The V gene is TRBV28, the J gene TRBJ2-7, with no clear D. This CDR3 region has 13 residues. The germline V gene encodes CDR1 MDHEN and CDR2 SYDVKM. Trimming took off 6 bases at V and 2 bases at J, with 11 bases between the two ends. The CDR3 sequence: CASRGIKTYEQYF. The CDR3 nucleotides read TGTGCCAGCAGGGGGATAAAGACCTACGAGCAGTACTTC.

The CDR3 region is CSAQEQAFF. As DNA, the CDR3 is TGCAGTGCTCAGGAACAAGCTTTCTTT. The V call is TRBV20-1, the J call TRBJ1-1; D is undetermined. The CDR3 covers 9 residues. Trimming removed 5 bases from V and 9 bases from J, with 7 bases in between. CDR1 is DFQATT and CDR2 is SNEGSKA in the germline V gene (reference sequence).

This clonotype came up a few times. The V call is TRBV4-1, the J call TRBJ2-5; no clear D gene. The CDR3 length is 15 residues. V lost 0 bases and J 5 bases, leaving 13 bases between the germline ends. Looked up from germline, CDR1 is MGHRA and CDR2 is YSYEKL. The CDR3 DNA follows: TGCGCCAGCAGCCAAGATTTAACCAGAAGGGAGACCCAGTACTTC. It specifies CASSQDLTRRETQYF.

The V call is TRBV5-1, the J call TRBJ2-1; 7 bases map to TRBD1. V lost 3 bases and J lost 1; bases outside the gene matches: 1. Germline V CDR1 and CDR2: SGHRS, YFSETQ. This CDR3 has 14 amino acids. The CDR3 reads CASSWTGSYNEQFF. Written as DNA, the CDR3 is TGCGCCAGCAGCTGGACAGGATCCTACAATGAGCAGTTCTTC.

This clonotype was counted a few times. CDR3 in DNA: TGCAGCGTCGTTATAGGGACTGGTGCCTCCTACAATGAGCAGTTCTTC. Residues: CSVVIGTGASYNEQFF. The chain recombines TRBV29-1 with TRBJ2-1; maybe TRBD2 (6 bases). The V gene's germline CDR1 is SQVTM and CDR2 ANQGSEA. The CDR3 runs to 16 residues. V was clipped by 6 bases and J by 0 bases, with 18 bases between them.

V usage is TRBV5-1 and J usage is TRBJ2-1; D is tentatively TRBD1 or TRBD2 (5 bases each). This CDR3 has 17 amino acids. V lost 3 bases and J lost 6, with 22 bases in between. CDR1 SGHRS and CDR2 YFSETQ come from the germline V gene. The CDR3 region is CASSSQTGTRIANEQFF. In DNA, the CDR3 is TGCGCCAGCAGCTCTCAGACCGGGACCCGGATTGCCAATGAGCAGTTCTTC. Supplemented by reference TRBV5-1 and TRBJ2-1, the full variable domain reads KAGVTQTPRYLIKTRGQQVTLSCSPISGHRSVSWYQQTPGQGLQFLFEYFSETQRNKGNFPGRFSGRQFSNSRSEMNVSTLELGDSALYLCASSSQTGTRIANEQFFGPGTRLTVL.

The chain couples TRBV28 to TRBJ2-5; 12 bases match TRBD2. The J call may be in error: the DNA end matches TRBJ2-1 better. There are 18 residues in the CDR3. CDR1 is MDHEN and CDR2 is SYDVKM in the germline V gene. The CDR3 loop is CASSLIVGLAGRGNEQFF. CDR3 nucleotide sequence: TGTGCCAGCAGTTTGATTGTTGGACTAGCGGGAAGGGGGAATGAGCAGTTCTTC.

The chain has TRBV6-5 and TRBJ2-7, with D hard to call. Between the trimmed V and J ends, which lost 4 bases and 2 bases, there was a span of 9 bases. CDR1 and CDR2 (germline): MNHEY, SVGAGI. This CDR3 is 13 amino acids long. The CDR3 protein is CASSFGRPYEQYF. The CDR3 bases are TGTGCCAGCAGTTTCGGACGCCCCTACGAGCAGTACTTC.